This entry lists 4 T cell receptor beta chains sequenced from one sample in a study of shared clonotypes between healthy human individuals. Clones were read by immunoSEQ multiplex PCR, and TCRdb kept only the in-frame ones, dropping some. The table lists some 2,100,000 clones, around 95% of them singletons. Sample: naive CD4+ T cells sorted from blood. Subset specified: CD45RA+ positively selected. These receptors were collected from a man aged 18 to 30 in good health.

This chain connects TRBV6-4 to TRBJ2-2, with 8 bases matching TRBD2. The CDR3 length is 15 residues. Germline V gene lookup returns CDR1 MRHNA and CDR2 SNTAGT. V shed 4 bases, J shed 0 bases, and the junction held 1 base outside the gene matches. The CDR3 DNA sequence: TGTGCCAGCAGTGCGGGAGGGGCGAACACCGGGGAGCTGTTTTTT. Amino acid sequence: CASSAGGANTGELFF.

The genes are TRBV6-1 and TRBJ1-5; D not certain. The V gene lost 0 bases and the J gene lost 3 bases, with 9 bases spanning the gap. This CDR3 has 15 amino acids. Germline assignment: CDR1 MNHNS and CDR2 SASEGT. Here the CDR3 reads CASSEAWAPNQPQHF. CDR3 coding DNA: TGTGCCAGCAGTGAAGCGTGGGCCCCCAATCAGCCCCAGCATTTT.

The chain recombines TRBV5-1 with TRBJ1-4, with unresolved D. V gave up 5 bases and J gave up 0 bases, with 11 bases separating them. The CDR3 loop spans 15 amino acids. The V gene's germline CDR1 is SGHRS and CDR2 YFSETQ. The CDR3 here is CASRLDPTTNEKLFF. Here the CDR3 DNA reads TGCGCCAGCAGGCTTGACCCGACAACTAATGAAAAACTGTTTTTT.

The genes are TRBV28 and TRBJ1-5, with 8 nucleotides matching TRBD1. The germline CDR1 and CDR2 sequences are MDHEN and SYDVKM. The V segment lost 5 bases and the J segment 6 bases; nucleotides outside the gene matches: 6. CDR3 size: 14 residues. CDR3 sequence reads: CASSGQGGFQPQHF. In nucleotides, the CDR3 is TGTGCCAGCAGTGGACAGGGTGGCTTTCAGCCCCAGCATTTT.